One sample yielded the 12 T cell receptor beta chains listed below, sequenced in a study of Ad26.COV2.S vaccination and SARS-CoV-2 variants. Treatment denoted: roughly 19 received Ad26.COV2.S at low or high dose, single or two shots; about five received placebo; per-sample allocation not given. All samples were drawn on day 63, counting from the first vaccine or placebo injection. Sequencing was performed with immunoSEQ multiplex PCR; in TCRdb, only in-frame clones are kept and a portion is missing. The sample yields about 350,000 clones, approximately 90% seen once. Specimen: peripheral blood, collected in a trial of Ad26.COV2.S vaccine versus placebo. Receptors originate from a person aged 18-65 years who received the Ad26.COV2.S COVID-19 vaccine or a placebo.

The chain employs TRBV29-1 and TRBJ1-2; D is ambiguous. The CDR3 is made up of 16 amino acids. Germline V CDR1 and CDR2: SQVTM, ANQGSEA. The V gene lost 1 base and the J gene lost 4 bases, with 19 bases spanning the gap. CDR3 nucleotide sequence: TGCAGCGTTGAAGGAAGAGGAGGGCCGGATACCTATGGCTACACCTTC. Its translation: CSVEGRGGPDTYGYTF.

The rearrangement joins TRBV6-2 or TRBV6-3 to TRBJ2-2; 9 bases are a match to TRBD1. V lost 4 bases, J lost 6 bases, and 9 bases stayed unmatched. CDR1 and CDR2 from the germline V gene are MNHEY and SVGEGT. The CDR3 has 16 residues. The CDR3 DNA reads as TGTGCCAGCAGTTTTACCGGGACAGGGTCTGCCGGGGAGCTGTTTTTT. Translation: CASSFTGTGSAGELFF.

The chain joins TRBV24-1 to TRBJ1-6; a possible D gene is TRBD1 (5 bases). CDR1 is KGHDR, CDR2 SFDVKD, per germline. Trimming took 8 bases from V and 8 from J, leaving 27 bases between them. This CDR3 region has 18 residues. The CDR3 loop is CATNVGGRVRAEDSPLHF. As DNA, the CDR3 is TGTGCCACCAACGTGGGGGGTCGTGTACGGGCAGAAGATTCACCCCTCCACTTT.

The chain couples TRBV1 to TRBJ2-2; the table's D gene call, TRBD2, was not cross checked with the DNA. TRBV1 constitutes a pseudogene. The CDR3 has 16 residues. CDR3 sequence: CTSSGLAGDNTGELFF. The CDR3 nucleotides are TGCACCAGCAGTGGACTAGCGGGAGACAACACCGGGGAGCTGTTTTTT.

This clone came up once. The rearrangement links TRBV6-1 to TRBJ1-6; D is unresolved. V lost 0 bases and J lost 3, with 6 bases in between. Germline loops: CDR1 MNHNS, CDR2 SASEGT. The CDR3 has 15 residues. CDR3 amino acids: CASSEANSYNSPLHF. CDR3 bases: TGTGCCAGCAGTGAAGCCAACAGCTATAATTCACCCCTCCACTTT.

The chain joins TRBV5-1 to TRBJ2-7; D is unclear. CDR1 and CDR2 (germline): SGHRS, YFSETQ. CDR3 length: 13 residues. V lost 2 bases, J lost 3 bases, and 9 bases lay in between. In DNA, the CDR3 is TGCGCCAGCAGCTTTGCCGCGAGCTACGAGCAGTACTTC. Its protein is CASSFAASYEQYF.

This rearrangement joins TRBV5-1 to TRBJ1-1, with a possible D match to TRBD1 (5 bases). V dropped 3 bases and J dropped 2 bases, with 17 bases sitting between them. The germline CDR1 and CDR2 sequences are SGHRS and YFSETQ. The CDR3 sequence is 16 residues long. The CDR3 sequence is CASSSRDFRPNTEAFF. Written as DNA, the CDR3 is TGCGCCAGCAGCTCCCGGGACTTCCGACCCAACACTGAAGCTTTCTTT.

V is TRBV28 and J is TRBJ1-1; D may be TRBD1 (6 bases). This CDR3 is built from 16 residues. CDR1 MDHEN and CDR2 SYDVKM come from the germline V gene. V was cut by 6 bases and J by 0 bases, with 17 bases left in between. CDR3 DNA: TGTGCCAGCAGCTCAAGGGGGGGTAACTTGAACACTGAAGCTTTCTTT. It is translated as CASSSRGGNLNTEAFF. The complete variable domain, with remaining parts taken from reference TRBV28 and TRBJ1-1, reads DVKVTQSSRYLVKRTGEKVFLECVQDMDHENMFWYRQDPGLGLRLIYFSYDVKMKEKGDIPEGYSVSREKKERFSLILESASTNQTSMYLCASSSRGGNLNTEAFFGQGTRLTVV.

The rearrangement joins TRBV20-1 to TRBJ1-3, with D hard to call. The ends were cut back, 3 bases at V and 0 bases at J, with 9 bases in the middle. Germline lookup yields CDR1 DFQATT and CDR2 SNEGSKA (reference sequence). The CDR3 has 14 residues. CDR3 nucleotide sequence: TGCAGTGCTAGTAGTCAGATCTCTGGAAACACCATATATTTT. This codes for CSASSQISGNTIYF.

The rearrangement joins TRBV11-1 to TRBJ2-7; D tentatively fits TRBD1 or TRBD2 (6 bases each). From germline, CDR1 is SGHAT and CDR2 FQDESV (reference sequence). The CDR3 contains 14 residues. The ends were cut back, 5 bases at V and 6 bases at J, with 17 bases in the middle. CDR3 nucleotide sequence: TGTGCCAGCAGCCCGGACCCCGGAGGGGGCGAGCAGTACTTC. It translates to CASSPDPGGGEQYF.

V and J are TRBV18 and TRBJ2-3; 10 bases map to TRBD1. CDR1 and CDR2 from the germline V gene are KGHSH and LQKENI. This CDR3 region has 17 residues. V trimming: 4 bases; J trimming: 0 bases; junction bases outside the gene matches: 7. The CDR3 spells CASSQLRDRGSTDTQYF. The CDR3 bases are TGTGCCAGCTCACAACTCCGGGACAGGGGTAGCACAGATACGCAGTATTTT.

The CDR3 loop is CASSAPSGGGTDTQYF. In DNA, the CDR3 is TGTGCCAGCAGCGCCCCTAGCGGGGGGGGCACAGATACGCAGTATTTT. The V and J genes are TRBV9 and TRBJ2-3; the match to TRBD2 covers 12 bases. Germline lookup yields CDR1 SGDLS and CDR2 YYNGEE. After removal of 3 bases from V and 1 base from J, the junction contained 3 bases not matched to a gene. The CDR3 contains 16 residues.